The 5 T cell receptor beta chains in this list originate from one sample, sequenced in a study of tumor-infiltrating lymphocytes in primary liver carcinoma. Production of TCR beta cDNA used 400 to 650 ng total RNA together with a constant-region primer. Construction of TCR beta libraries relied on three successive nested multiplex PCR rounds employing slightly modified ARM-PCR. For approximately 11 cycles apiece, the opening two PCR rounds ran with TRBV1-TRBV30 forward primers and a C-beta reverse primer. TCRdb re-derived calls from the multiplex PCR reads in MiXCR, one entry per CDR3 protein. The top ten clones hold 35% to 45% of a sample with almost 45,000 distinct CDR3 sequences, 60% to 80% of them seen once. Without any cell sorting, about 19-31 mg of bulk tissue yielded co-extracted RNA and DNA. The source material was tumor-adjacent normal liver tissue. These receptors were taken from a woman aged 25 to 39 with primary liver carcinoma and hepatitis B virus infection.

Turning to this clonotype: The junction and the germline gene differ at one end; a read error may be behind it. The V gene is TRBV11-2, the J gene TRBJ2-3; D is undetermined. This CDR3 is built from 16 residues. CDR1 SGHAT and CDR2 FQNNGV come from the germline V gene. The CDR3 loop reads CASSPRERSSTDMQYF. CDR3 nucleotides: TGTGCCAGCAGCCCGAGAGAGAGGTCGAGCACAGATATGCAGTATTTT.

Turning to this clonotype: It is likely a read error, because the conserved phenylalanine at the end of the CDR3 is missing. This sequence joins TRBV5-6 and TRBJ2-2; D gene uncertain. In germline, CDR1 is SGHDT, CDR2 YYEEEE. The CDR3 consists of 15 residues. CDR3 DNA sequence: TGTGCCAGCAACTTGACACCCAGAGTCACAGGGGAGCTGTTTTCT. This translates into CASNLTPRVTGELFS.

With regard to this clonotype: The junction departs from the called germline gene at one end, perhaps through a read error. The chain couples TRBV12-3 or TRBV12-4 to TRBJ2-7; D gene uncertain. This CDR3 comprises 13 residues. The CDR3, as DNA: TGTGCCAGCGGTCTCAAGTCGGCAGACGAACAGTACTTC. This gives the protein CASGLKSADEQYF.

V and J are TRBV5-4 and TRBJ1-6; no clear D. CDR1 and CDR2 (germline): SGHNT, YYREEE (reference sequence). V dropped 3 bases and J dropped 8 bases, with 21 bases sitting between them. This CDR3 region has 17 residues. CDR3 DNA sequence: TGTGCCAGCAGCTCGCAAAGCCGTGGGTTTGTGGATTCACCCCTCCACTTT. Translation: CASSSQSRGFVDSPLHF.

Worth noting for this clonotype: One end of the junction varies from germline; a read error may be responsible. The CDR3 loop is CTSSQGGIRQSTNEKLFF. The CDR3 region has the DNA TGCACCAGCAGCCAAGGTGGTATTAGACAGTCAACTAATGAAAAACTGTTTTTT. The chain is built from TRBV4-1 and TRBJ1-4, with D maybe TRBD1 (5 bases). The CDR3 covers 18 residues. Germline V CDR1 and CDR2: MGHRA, YSYEKL.